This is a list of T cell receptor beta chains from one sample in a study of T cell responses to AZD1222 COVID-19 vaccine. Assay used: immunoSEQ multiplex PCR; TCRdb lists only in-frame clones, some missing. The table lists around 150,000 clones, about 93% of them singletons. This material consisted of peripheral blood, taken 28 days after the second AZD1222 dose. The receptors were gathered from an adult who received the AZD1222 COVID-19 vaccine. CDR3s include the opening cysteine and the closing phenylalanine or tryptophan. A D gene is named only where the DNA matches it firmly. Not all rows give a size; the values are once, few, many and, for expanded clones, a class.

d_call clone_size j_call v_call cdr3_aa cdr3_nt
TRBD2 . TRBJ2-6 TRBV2 CATSAAGTRGLSGANVLTF TGTGCCACCTCCGCAGCGGGGACTCGCGGGCTCTCTGGGGCCAACGTCCTGACTTTC
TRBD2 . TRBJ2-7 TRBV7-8 CASFGLAGSRYEQYF TGTGCCAGCTTCGGACTAGCGGGGTCCCGGTACGAGCAGTACTTC
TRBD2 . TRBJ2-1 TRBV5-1 CASSLVGTRNEQFF TGCGCCAGCAGCCTCGTAGGGACTAGGAATGAGCAGTTCTTC
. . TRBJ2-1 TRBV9 CASSVSGASSYNEQFF TGTGCCAGCAGCGTTAGTGGGGCTAGCTCGTACAATGAGCAGTTCTTC
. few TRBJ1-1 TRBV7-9 CASSGEGGTEAFF TGTGCCAGCAGCGGGGAGGGAGGCACTGAAGCTTTCTTT
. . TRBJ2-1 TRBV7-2 CASSRPEGGGYNEQFF TGTGCCAGCAGCCGCCCCGAGGGAGGCGGGTACAATGAGCAGTTCTTC
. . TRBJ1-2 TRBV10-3 CAISQGFGYGYTF TGTGCCATCAGTCAGGGATTCGGCTATGGCTACACCTTC
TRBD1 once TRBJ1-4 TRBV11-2 CASSPATGGSEKLFF TGTGCCAGCAGCCCGGCGACAGGGGGCTCGGAAAAACTGTTTTTT
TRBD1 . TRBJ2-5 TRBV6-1 CASSERGGTGVKTQYF TGTGCCAGCAGTGAAAGGGGGGGGACAGGGGTTAAGACCCAGTACTTC
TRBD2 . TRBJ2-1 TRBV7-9 CASSFYPRDSSGGYNEQFF TGTGCCAGCAGCTTCTACCCCCGAGATTCTAGCGGAGGTTACAATGAGCAGTTCTTC
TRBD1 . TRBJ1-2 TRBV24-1 CATSDFGDSYGYTF TGTGCCACCAGTGATTTTGGGGACAGCTATGGCTACACCTTC
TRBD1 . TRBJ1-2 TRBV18 CASSPGAGGGYGYTF TGTGCCAGCTCGCCAGGGGCAGGGGGCGGCTATGGCTACACCTTC
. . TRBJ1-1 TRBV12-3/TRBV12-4 CASSHGGITEAFF TGTGCCAGCAGTCACGGGGGTATCACTGAAGCTTTCTTT
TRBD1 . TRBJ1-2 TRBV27 CATHGQGVGYTF TGTGCCACCCACGGACAGGGGGTCGGCTACACCTTC
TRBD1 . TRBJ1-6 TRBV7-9 CASSRGTGANNSPLHF TGTGCCAGCAGCCGAGGGACAGGAGCTAATAATTCACCCCTCCACTTT
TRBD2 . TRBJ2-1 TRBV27 CASTSGPSAGKNEQFF TGTGCCAGCACTAGCGGGCCTTCGGCTGGTAAGAATGAGCAGTTCTTC
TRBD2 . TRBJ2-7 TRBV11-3 CASSLDATSGSYEQYF TGTGCCAGCAGCTTAGACGCGACTAGCGGGAGCTACGAGCAGTACTTC
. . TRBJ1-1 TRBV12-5 CASGLVMGGAEAFF TGTGCTAGTGGTTTGGTAATGGGTGGCGCTGAAGCTTTCTTT
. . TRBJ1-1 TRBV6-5 CASRAAGDTEAFF TGTGCCAGCAGGGCAGCGGGGGACACTGAAGCTTTCTTT
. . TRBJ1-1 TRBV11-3 CASSSGGTEAFF TGTGCCAGCAGCTCCGGAGGCACTGAAGCTTTCTTT
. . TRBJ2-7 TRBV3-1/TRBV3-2 CASAPTLTYEQYF TGTGCCAGCGCCCCGACTCTTACCTACGAGCAGTACTTC
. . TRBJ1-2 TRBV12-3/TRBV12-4 CASSPGDYGYTF TGTGCCAGCTCCCCAGGAGACTATGGCTACACCTTC
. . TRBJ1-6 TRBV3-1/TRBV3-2 CASSQDMSDNSPLHF TGTGCCAGCAGCCAAGATATGTCGGATAATTCACCCCTCCACTTT
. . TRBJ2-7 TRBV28 CASTSQGLLGEQYF TGTGCCAGTACATCTCAGGGATTACTGGGGGAGCAGTACTTC
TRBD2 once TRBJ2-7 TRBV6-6 CASSYLLAGTYEQYF TGTGCCAGCAGTTACTTACTAGCGGGGACCTACGAGCAGTACTTC
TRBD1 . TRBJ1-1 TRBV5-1 CASSSLGTGGLGTEAFF TGCGCCAGCAGCTCGTTAGGGACAGGGGGATTGGGCACTGAAGCTTTCTTT
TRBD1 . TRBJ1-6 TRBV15 CATSRDGTGYSPLHF TGTGCCACCAGCAGAGACGGGACAGGGTATTCACCCCTCCACTTT
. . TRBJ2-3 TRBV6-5 CASSYGPGFDTQYF TGTGCCAGCAGTTACGGGCCGGGGTTTGATACGCAGTATTTT
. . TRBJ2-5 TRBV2 CASSEWNFGETQYF TGTGCCAGCAGTGAATGGAATTTCGGGGAGACCCAGTACTTC
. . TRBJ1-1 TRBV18 CASSPGQGSEAFF TGTGCCAGCTCACCGGGGCAGGGGTCTGAAGCTTTCTTT
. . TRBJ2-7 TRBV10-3 CAISTPRDYEQYF TGTGCCATCAGTACCCCACGGGACTACGAGCAGTACTTC
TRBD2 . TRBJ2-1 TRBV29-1 CSVGGLAGGSSYNEQFF TGCAGCGTTGGGGGACTAGCGGGAGGCTCCTCCTACAATGAGCAGTTCTTC
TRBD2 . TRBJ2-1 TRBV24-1 CATSDLGEGPSNEQFF TGTGCCACCAGTGATTTGGGGGAGGGACCGTCAAATGAGCAGTTCTTC
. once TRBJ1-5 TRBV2 CASSLGREPNQPQHF TGTGCCAGCAGCCTGGGCAGGGAGCCCAATCAGCCCCAGCATTTT
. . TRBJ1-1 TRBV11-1 CASSLSGGNMNTEAFF TGTGCCAGCAGCTTAAGTGGAGGGAACATGAACACTGAAGCTTTCTTT
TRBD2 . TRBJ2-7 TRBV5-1 CASSLWVSREQGYEQYF TGCGCCAGCAGCTTGTGGGTGTCGCGGGAGCAAGGCTACGAGCAGTACTTC
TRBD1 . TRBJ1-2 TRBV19 CASRVTGGYGYTF TGTGCCAGTAGGGTAACAGGGGGTTACGGCTACACCTTC
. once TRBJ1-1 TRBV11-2 CASSLAGDTEAFF TGTGCCAGCAGCTTAGCAGGGGACACTGAAGCTTTCTTT
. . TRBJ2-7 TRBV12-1 CASSFASGSLYEQYF .
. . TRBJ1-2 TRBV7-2 CASSSDSNYYGYTF TGTGCCAGCAGCTCGGACAGCAATTACTATGGCTACACCTTC
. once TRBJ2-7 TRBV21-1 CASTKRTPDRVDYEQYF TGTGCCAGCACCAAAAGAACTCCGGACAGGGTGGACTACGAGCAGTACTTC
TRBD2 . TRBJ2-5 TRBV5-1 CASSLGVLGLAGGETQYF TGCGCCAGCAGCTTGGGGGTCCTGGGACTAGCGGGAGGAGAGACCCAGTACTTC
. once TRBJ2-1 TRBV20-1 CSASQGSGTYNEQFF TGCAGTGCTAGTCAGGGGAGCGGAACCTACAATGAGCAGTTCTTC
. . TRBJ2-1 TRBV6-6 CASSPPVSGGNEQFF TGTGCCAGCAGTCCCCCGGTCTCCGGGGGAAATGAGCAGTTCTTC
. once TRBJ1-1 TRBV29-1 CSVEEGVRNTEAFF TGCAGCGTTGAAGAGGGCGTGAGGAACACTGAAGCTTTCTTT
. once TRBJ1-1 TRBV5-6 CASSLSNTEAFF TGTGCCAGCAGCTTGTCCAACACTGAAGCTTTCTTT
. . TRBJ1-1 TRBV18 CASSPLRNTEAFF TGTGCCAGCTCTCCTTTGCGGAACACTGAAGCTTTCTTT
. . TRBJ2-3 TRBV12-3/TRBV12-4 CASSSPTDTQYF TGTGCCAGCAGTTCCCCCACAGATACGCAGTATTTT
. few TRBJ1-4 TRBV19 CASSIKQGGEKLFF TGTGCCAGTAGTATTAAGCAGGGAGGAGAAAAACTGTTTTTT
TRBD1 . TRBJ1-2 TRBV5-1 CASSPGTGNHGYTF TGCGCCAGCAGCCCCGGGACAGGGAACCATGGCTACACCTTC
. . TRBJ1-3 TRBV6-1 CASSEIRAAGFSGNTIYF TGTGCCAGCAGTGAAATCAGGGCAGCTGGTTTCTCTGGAAACACCATATATTTT
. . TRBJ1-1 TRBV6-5 CASSYSPGADTEAFF TGTGCCAGCAGTTACTCGCCAGGGGCGGATACTGAAGCTTTCTTT